This T cell receptor beta chain was sequenced for a study of shared clonotypes between healthy human individuals (dated by TCRdb to 2018 to 2021). About the study as a whole: A few men and two women, aged 18 to 49 years, made up the cohort. The study deeply sequenced blood TCR repertoires of five healthy adults to estimate repertoire size and the extent of clonotype sharing between individuals. Different laboratories and diverse techniques were used to prepare libraries and sequence TCR repertoires, to increase sequencing depth and limit assay-specific biases. Each donor's leukapheresis produced roughly between roughly 0.85 and 9.5 billion PBMCs. For each donor, three plates each were used for CD4 naive and CD4 memory, two plates were used for CD8 naive, and one plate was used for CD8 memory.

In the case of this clone: Its target antigen remains unknown. Base quality data are lacking; no much larger clone is found one base away.

On the study overall, not on this receptor specifically: Pairwise subsampling led to the expectation that sequencing depth would affect the degree of clonotype sharing among donors. When a handful of donors were compared, the shared fraction of clonotypes was roughly 4.8% for naive CD4, 3% to 4% for naive CD8, more than 2% for memory CD4, and 0.3% to 0.5% for memory CD8. Sampling was restricted to blood, and TCR repertoires in tissue are likely to differ from TCR repertoires in blood. Incomplete sequencing was indicated by rarefaction of sorted-subset datasets, despite the large sequencing depth. Clonotypes shared by all four sorted-subset donors showed higher generation probabilities than non-shared clonotypes. The small number of donors limited the genetic and exposure-history diversity represented. Estimated clonotype richness was generally larger for naive than for memory subsets.

Healthy HIV-negative adults with no recently reported acute infections or vaccinations were included as donors. All donors were Caucasian adults living in Nashville, Tennessee, USA. CD4+ T cells were enriched by magnetic negative selection; naive cells were then positively selected on CD45RA, and the negative fraction formed the memory subset. Blood was obtained by leukapheresis, after which PBMCs were separated by Ficoll-Histopaque density gradient centrifugation and cryopreserved in liquid nitrogen vapor phase. Analytical flow cytometry was used to check the purity and quantity of each magnetically sorted T cell population. Genomic DNA was isolated from each sorted fraction and quantified by UV absorbance on a Nanodrop 2000c. Using the deep immunoSEQ assay, TCR CDR3 regions were amplified from genomic DNA by multiplex PCR. Extracted genomic DNA from each cell subset was spread evenly across all wells of several immunoSEQ 96-well plates, with each plate serving as a replicate. For sorted subsets, about 200 ng genomic DNA, equal to about 30,000 T cell genomes, was loaded into each replicate PCR. Purified libraries were measured with a Qubit 3.0 fluorometer, size-checked on a Bioanalyzer 2100, and measured again with the KAPA Library Quantification kit. Each immunoSEQ 96-well plate was sequenced on its own single-read 150-cycle Illumina NextSeq 550 flow cell. From the authors' description of their analysis: The immunoSEQ output contained only junctional sequences without quality scores, so filtering could not match that applied to full-length reads. Sequences were annotated with PyIR, a Python wrapper for IgBLAST v1.9, and V/J genes and CDR3 were assigned using IMGT germline references. Reads were filtered out if the reads had weak V/J assignments (E-value above 1e-6), no CDR3, stop codons, out-of-frame junctions, or ambiguous translated residues. V3J clonotypes were defined by identical inferred V gene, J gene, and CDR3 amino acid sequence. Percentage overlap between repertoires was calculated by dividing the number of shared unique clonotypes by the size of the smaller repertoire. Richness of each repertoire was evaluated using RTK rarefaction, the Chao1 estimator, and Recon v2.1 estimates of unobserved clonotypes. OLGA was used to compute generation probabilities for all TCRbeta clonotypes that the gDNA method yielded from four donors. This is the immuneACCESS table as TCRdb keeps it, with only in-frame sequences that have V and J called. A part of the clones is gone; compared with another copy, unresolved V genes explain less than half, and the rest is unexplained. V, J and clone size derive from that table, while D and trimming were established from the DNA sequence. In this sample the table shows about 2.4 million clones, 93% of which occur a single time. The ten biggest clones cover 0.36% of the sample.

V gives up 10 bases and J gives up 6 bases, and the segment between their germline ends measures 18 bases. The germline V gene sets CDR1 to MNHEY and CDR2 to SVGAGI. The CDR3 sequence holds 14 residues, the cysteine and phenylalanine included. Left in the record is the CDR3 DNA by itself, 42 bases read in frame from the first base. Sequencing was performed on naive CD4+ T cells from PBMCs. The label giving this sample's cell subset or site can be read as: CD45RA+ positively selected. The clonotype was recovered from a man aged 18 to 30 in good health. Some clones in this sample may be carry-over from other donors' samples. The chain was built from TRBV6-5 and TRBJ2-2; the D match is possibly TRBD1 or TRBD2, with 6 bases aligned in each. The CDR3 region: CATRGRGLAGELFF. The DNA is as follows: TGTGCCACGCGGGGCAGGGGATTAGCCGGGGAGCTGTTTTTT.